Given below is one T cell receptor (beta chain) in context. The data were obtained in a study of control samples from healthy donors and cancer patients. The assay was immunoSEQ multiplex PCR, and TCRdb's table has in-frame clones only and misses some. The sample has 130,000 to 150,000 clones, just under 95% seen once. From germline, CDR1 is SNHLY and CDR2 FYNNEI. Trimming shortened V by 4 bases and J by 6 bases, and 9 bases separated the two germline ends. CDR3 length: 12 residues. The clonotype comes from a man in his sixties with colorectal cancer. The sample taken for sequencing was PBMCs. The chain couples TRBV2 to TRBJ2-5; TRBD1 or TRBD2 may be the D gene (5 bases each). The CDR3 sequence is CASSVGDQTQYF. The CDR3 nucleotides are TGTGCCAGCAGTGTGGGGGACCAGACCCAGTACTTC.